Listed here is a single T cell receptor beta chain. The data originate from a study of blood T cell repertoires in COVID-19. About the study: Samples representing acute and convalescent COVID-19 were sourced from the United States, Italy and Spain. T cells, B-cell-depleted T cells, or PBMCs provided the cDNA or gDNA that served as material.

The V segment lost 5 bases and the J segment 7 bases; nucleotides outside the gene matches: 9. The CDR3 contains 14 residues. CDR1 SGHRS and CDR2 YFSETQ come from the germline V gene. Authors' processing steps: It was from reference gene primer amplification that nucleated cell counts were estimated. TCRdb's copy holds only in-frame clones and misses some; the assay was immunoSEQ multiplex PCR. That table gives V, J and clone size, and the DNA gave D and trimming. The sample has 400,000 to 450,000 clones; about 89% are singletons. The source material was peripheral blood. The TCR originated in a woman aged 40 to 49 with COVID-19, enrolled during active disease. The V gene is TRBV5-1, the J gene TRBJ2-4; TRBD1 agrees at 7 bases. CDR3 bases: TGCGCCAGCAGGAGGGCCACAGGGGAGAACATTCAGTACTTC. Residues: CASRRATGENIQYF.